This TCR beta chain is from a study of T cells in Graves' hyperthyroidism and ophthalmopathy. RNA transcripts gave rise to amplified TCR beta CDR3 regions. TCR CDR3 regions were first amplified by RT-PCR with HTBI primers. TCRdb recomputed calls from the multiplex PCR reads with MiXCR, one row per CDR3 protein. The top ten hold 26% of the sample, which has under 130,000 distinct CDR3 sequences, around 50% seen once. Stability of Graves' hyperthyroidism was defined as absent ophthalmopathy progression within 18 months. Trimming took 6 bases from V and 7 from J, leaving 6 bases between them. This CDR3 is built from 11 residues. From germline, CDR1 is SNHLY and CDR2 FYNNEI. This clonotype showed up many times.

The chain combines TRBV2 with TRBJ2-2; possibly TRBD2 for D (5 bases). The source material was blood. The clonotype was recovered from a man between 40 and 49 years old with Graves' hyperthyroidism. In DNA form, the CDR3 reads TGTGCCAGCAGCGGACTCGGGGAGCTGTTTTTT. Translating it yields CASSGLGELFF.